The present T cell receptor beta chain was sequenced within a study of T cell responses to AZD1222 COVID-19 vaccine. Germline CDR1 and CDR2: MNHEY and SVGAGI. The length of the CDR3 is 12 residues. J lost 10 bases, V lost 6 bases, and 8 bases had no gene match. TCRdb's table, derived via immunoSEQ multiplex PCR, lists solely in-frame clones and lacks some. The sample holds some 130,000 clones, about nine tenths seen once. Remarks on this clone: What it binds is unknown.

Study findings and constraints: Females outnumbered males among donors, who were mostly white British; clonal diversity was possibly underestimated. The reported proportion of spike-specific TCRs targeting unmutated variant regions was nearly half. Spike-wide coverage was observed for vaccine-associated CD4 TCRs, with dominant responses at 160-218 and 743-854.

The specimen comprised peripheral blood, sampled on day 0 of AZD1222 vaccination. This TCR was sampled from an adult in good health. The chain employs TRBV6-5 and TRBJ2-7; the match to TRBD1 covers 8 bases. The CDR3 DNA reads TGTGCCAGCAGAACGACAGGGGAAGAACAGTACTTC. Translated: CASRTTGEEQYF.